What follows are 21 T cell receptor beta chains derived from one specimen sequenced in a study of T cell responses to AZD1222 COVID-19 vaccine. This table comes from immunoSEQ multiplex PCR, and its TCRdb copy is limited to in-frame clones, with some not included. The top ten hold about 10% of the sample, which has about 120,000 clones, 70% to 90% seen once. The sample here was peripheral blood, taken on day 0 of AZD1222 vaccination. These TCRs come from an adult in good health.

The chain couples TRBV5-6 to TRBJ1-1; no clear D gene. CDR3 length: 13 amino acids. CDR1 is SGHDT and CDR2 is YYEEEE in the germline V gene. Trimming left V 2 bases short and J 1 base short, with 6 bases between. In DNA, the CDR3 is TGTGCCAGCAGCTTTCGACAGAACACTGAAGCTTTCTTT. Translating it yields CASSFRQNTEAFF.

The chain combines TRBV21-1 with TRBJ2-7; the D call TRBD2 from the table was never checked on the DNA. TRBV21-1 is listed as a pseudogene. This CDR3 has 18 residues. DNA of the CDR3: TGTGCCAGCAGGTTCGCCCTTTTACACCAAATCGGGGTATACGAGCAGTACTTC. Translating it yields CASRFALLHQIGVYEQYF.

This clone has only a few counts. The V call is TRBV10-3, the J call TRBJ1-1, with a weak D call TRBD1 (5 bases). Germline V gene data show CDR1 as ENHRY and CDR2 as SYGVKD. V lost 1 base and J lost 7, with 7 bases in between. There are 12 residues in the CDR3. CDR3 DNA sequence: TGTGCCATCAGTGAGTATAGGGGTGAAGCTTTCTTT. It yields the protein CAISEYRGEAFF.

The chain has TRBV18 and TRBJ1-6; a possible D gene is TRBD1 (5 bases). The germline CDR1 and CDR2 sequences are KGHSH and LQKENI. Trimming removed 6 bases from V and 8 bases from J, with 17 bases in between. The CDR3 spans 15 residues. This chain's CDR3 is CASSPLQGGDSPLHF. For the CDR3, the DNA is TGTGCCAGCTCTCCTCTGCAGGGAGGGGATTCACCCCTCCACTTT.

This rearrangement joins TRBV18 to TRBJ1-4, with D perhaps matching TRBD1 (5 bases). Looked up from germline, CDR1 is KGHSH and CDR2 is LQKENI. This CDR3 has 14 residues. V was clipped by 4 bases and J by 2 bases, with 8 bases between them. DNA for the CDR3: TGTGCCAGCTCACGCGGGACGACTAATGAAAAACTGTTTTTT. Translated, it gives CASSRGTTNEKLFF.

The chain couples TRBV6-5 to TRBJ1-1; D is unclear. V was shortened by 7 bases and J by 5 bases, with 14 bases between the two germline ends. Per germline, CDR1 MNHEY and CDR2 SVGAGI. CDR3 size: 13 residues. The DNA for the CDR3 is TGTGCCAGCACCCCACCCCATAGAACTGAAGCTTTCTTT. Translated: CASTPPHRTEAFF.

The chain employs TRBV4-3 and TRBJ2-1; a weak D match, TRBD2 (6 bases). The length of the CDR3 is 16 residues. Germline V gene sequence: CDR1 LGHNA, CDR2 YSLEER. V was shortened by 4 bases and J by 3 bases, with 16 bases between the two germline ends. In DNA form, the CDR3 reads TGCGCCAGCAGCCGGGGCCGGGACTTTGACTACAATGAGCAGTTCTTC. As protein: CASSRGRDFDYNEQFF.

The chain combines TRBV4-3 with TRBJ2-3; TRBD2 matches at 9 bases. The V segment lost 6 bases and the J segment 3 bases; nucleotides outside the gene matches: 19. Per germline, CDR1 LGHNA and CDR2 YSLEER. The length of the CDR3 is 19 residues. The CDR3 DNA reads TGCGCCAGCAGAGAGGCTAGCGGGAAGTTTGGGTTCGAAACAGATACGCAGTATTTT. This gives the protein CASREASGKFGFETDTQYF.

This chain links TRBV24-1 with TRBJ1-2; 8 nucleotides align to TRBD1. With 4 bases clipped from V and 0 bases from J, the junction kept 3 bases outside the gene matches. Germline values: CDR1 KGHDR, CDR2 SFDVKD. CDR3 length: 15 amino acids. The CDR3, as DNA: TGTGCCACCAGTGAGGGACAGGAATCTAACTATGGCTACACCTTC. Amino acid sequence: CATSEGQESNYGYTF.

V and J are TRBV5-1 and TRBJ2-5; 9 nucleotides agree with TRBD1. The germline gives CDR1 SGHRS, CDR2 YFSETQ. The V and J ends lost 3 bases and 5 bases, in that order; junction bases with no gene match: 11. The CDR3 covers 16 residues. In nucleotides, the CDR3 is TGCGCCAGCAGCTGGCGGACAGGGGAGGCCCGGGAGACCCAGTACTTC. Translation: CASSWRTGEARETQYF.

This chain links TRBV9 with TRBJ2-3; 7 bases are shared with TRBD1. CDR3 size: 16 residues. The germline V gene encodes CDR1 SGDLS and CDR2 YYNGEE. With V trimmed by 3 bases and J by 0 bases, 7 bases remained unmatched. This CDR3 is CASSGRQGISTDTQYF. The DNA for the CDR3 is TGTGCCAGCAGCGGGAGACAGGGTATAAGCACAGATACGCAGTATTTT.

V and J are TRBV18 and TRBJ1-2; the match to TRBD1 covers 10 bases. CDR1 and CDR2 from the germline V gene are KGHSH and LQKENI. There are 15 residues in the CDR3. J lost 4 bases, V lost 1 base, and 3 bases had no gene match. The CDR3 DNA reads as TGTGCCAGCTCACCACGGGACAGGGGAACCTATGGCTACACCTTC. Protein: CASSPRDRGTYGYTF. The variable domain in full, with the rest retrieved from reference TRBV18 and TRBJ1-2, is NAGVMQNPRHLVRRRGQEARLRCSPMKGHSHVYWYRQLPEEGLKFMVYLQKENIIDESGMPKERFSAEFPKEGPSILRIQQVVRGDSAAYFCASSPRDRGTYGYTFGSGTRLTVV.

As for this clone: The junction does not match germline at one end; this may be a read error. The rearrangement uses TRBV9 and TRBJ1-3; D gene unclear. The germline V gene encodes CDR1 SGDLS and CDR2 YYNGEE. This CDR3 has 17 amino acids. CDR3 protein: CASSRTPDSVSGNTIYF. CDR3 in DNA: TGTGCCAGCAGCCGAACCCCAGATTCGGTTTCTGGGAACACCATATATTTT.

This clone has a single count. The J gene is TRBJ1-3, the V gene TRBV12-3 or TRBV12-4; no clear D. The CDR3 extends over 13 amino acids. V was clipped by 1 base and J by 2 bases, with 3 bases between them. Here the CDR3 reads CASSLGAGNTIYF. The CDR3 DNA reads as TGTGCCAGCAGTTTAGGGGCTGGAAACACCATATATTTT.

This clone was counted only a few times. The chain is built from TRBV5-6 and TRBJ1-6; tentatively, D is TRBD1 (5 bases). Germline V gene sequence: CDR1 SGHDT, CDR2 YYEEEE. Trimming pared 7 bases from V and 8 bases from J, leaving 19 bases between. This CDR3 is built from 15 residues. Here the CDR3 DNA reads TGTGCCAGCTTTCCTCGGGGGGGAAGCCATTCACCCCTCCACTTT. This sequence encodes CASFPRGGSHSPLHF.

V usage is TRBV25-1 and J usage is TRBJ2-5; 9 positions agree with TRBD2. Germline lookup yields CDR1 MGHDK and CDR2 SYGVNS. The length of the CDR3 is 15 residues. The trim removed 1 base at V and 4 bases at J, leaving 4 bases unmatched. CDR3 coding DNA: TGTGCCAGCAGTGAATTAGCGGGAGTCGGAGAGACCCAGTACTTC. Translating it yields CASSELAGVGETQYF. Using reference TRBV25-1 and TRBJ2-5 for the parts outside the CDR3, the full variable domain is EADIYQTPRYLVIGTGKKITLECSQTMGHDKMYWYQQDPGMELHLIHYSYGVNSTEKGDLSSESTVSRIRTEHFPLTLESARPSHTSQYLCASSELAGVGETQYFGPGTRLLVL.

The chain joins TRBV6-5 to TRBJ2-2, with TRBD2 matching over 9 bases. Germline assignment: CDR1 MNHEY and CDR2 SVGAGI. The CDR3 loop spans 16 amino acids. V lost 0 bases to trimming and J lost 6 bases; unmatched junction nucleotides: 5. CDR3 sequence reads: CASSYSLREGPGELFF. The CDR3 region has the DNA TGTGCCAGCAGTTACTCGTTGCGGGAGGGCCCCGGGGAGCTGTTTTTT.

This clone was detected only a few times. For the CDR3, the DNA is TGTGCCAGCAGCTCTATAGGGGGAGGTGGAAACACCATATATTTT. Its protein is CASSSIGGGGNTIYF. The chain joins TRBV9 to TRBJ1-3; D may be TRBD1 (6 bases). CDR1 is SGDLS and CDR2 is YYNGEE in the germline V gene. This CDR3 contains 15 residues. Trimming stripped 4 bases from V and 3 bases from J, with 14 bases between.

The V call is TRBV4-1, the J call TRBJ2-7; D is ambiguous. V was trimmed by 1 base and J by 3 bases, leaving 10 bases between them. Germline lookup yields CDR1 MGHRA and CDR2 YSYEKL. The CDR3 runs to 14 residues. CDR3 sequence reads: CASSQVAQVYEQYF. In DNA form, the CDR3 reads TGCGCCAGCAGCCAAGTTGCCCAGGTCTACGAGCAGTACTTC.

The chain is built from TRBV4-3 and TRBJ1-1; tentatively, D is TRBD1 (6 bases). CDR1 LGHNA and CDR2 YSLEER come from the germline V gene. The CDR3 has 14 residues. V dropped 1 base and J dropped 4 bases, with 10 bases sitting between them. CDR3 sequence reads: CASSQVGAGTEAFF. The CDR3 bases are TGCGCCAGCAGCCAAGTGGGGGCGGGCACTGAAGCTTTCTTT.

This chain links TRBV5-4 with TRBJ2-7; 8 positions agree with TRBD1. Germline CDR1 and CDR2: SGHNT and YYREEE (reference sequence). The V gene end was trimmed by 3 bases and the J gene end by 3 bases; junction bases not matched to a gene: 5. The CDR3 spans 14 residues. CDR3 in DNA: TGTGCCAGCAGCTCGACAGGGGCTAACTACGAGCAGTACTTC. Translating it yields CASSSTGANYEQYF.